These T cell receptor beta chains were read from a single sample in a study of cytomegalovirus exposure and HLA in healthy donors. The table came from immunoSEQ multiplex PCR; TCRdb's copy has only in-frame clones and leaves some out. This table holds 130,000 or so clones, roughly three fifths found once. Sequences were obtained from PBMCs. These receptor sequences come from a woman in her 40s in good health and CMV-seronegative. CDR3s include the opening cysteine and the closing phenylalanine or tryptophan. A D gene is named only where the DNA matches it firmly.

>TRBV7-2|TRBJ2-1|-
CASSLERRSYNEQFF
>TRBV7-2|TRBJ1-2|-
CASSLAEGVAANYGYTF
>TRBV21-1|TRBJ1-1|-
CATWDFPFDTEAFF
>TRBV2|TRBJ1-1|TRBD1
CASSSTTGSNTEAFF
>TRBV5-1|TRBJ2-5|TRBD1
CASSSGQGGETQYF
>TRBV4-3|TRBJ1-2|-
CASSHHIQDSYGYTF
>TRBV7-3|TRBJ2-5|-
CASSFQGSGETQYF
>TRBV7-9|TRBJ1-2|TRBD1
CASSSSRGNYGYTF
>TRBV10-3|TRBJ1-5|TRBD1
CAISESVVRGNQPQHF
>TRBV5-1|TRBJ1-5|-
CASSLGGDQPQHF
>TRBV10-2|TRBJ2-3|TRBD2
CASSESGLAGEMDTQYF
>TRBV29-1|TRBJ2-7|-
CSGRTGTSYEQYF
>TRBV5-1|TRBJ1-1|-
CASSLESGYTEAFF
>TRBV25-1|TRBJ1-6|TRBD1
CASKEDRGYNSPLHF
>TRBV9|TRBJ2-3|-
CASSVLTSTDTQYF
>TRBV2|TRBJ1-3|-
CASSDDGGRNTIYF
>TRBV19|TRBJ2-1|-
CATFDFYNEQFF
>TRBV2|TRBJ2-1|-
CASMEQTKKVF
>TRBV28|TRBJ1-5|-
CASSLGRGQPQHF
>TRBV19|TRBJ1-1|-
CASRRMGGNTEAFF
>TRBV9|TRBJ2-3|-
CASSVQGTVATDTQYF
>TRBV2|TRBJ1-1|TRBD1
CASSATGGFTEAFF
>TRBV7-3|TRBJ1-5|-
CASSNTPGGDSNQPQHF
>TRBV4-2|TRBJ1-1|TRBD1
CASSHALGQSMNTEAFF
>TRBV7-3|TRBJ2-2|TRBD2
CASSLTSGGAANTGELFF
>TRBV9|TRBJ2-7|TRBD2
CASSPEGGGPYEQYF
>TRBV30|TRBJ1-3|-
CAWSVQGSAGNTIYF
>TRBV9|TRBJ1-6|-
CASSAYSQGINSPLHF
>TRBV7-2|TRBJ2-3|TRBD2
CASSITGTRGTDTQYF
>TRBV19|TRBJ1-2|-
CASSITGQYGYTF
>TRBV5-8|TRBJ2-7|-
CASSTLDSFSYEQYF
>TRBV5-5|TRBJ1-2|TRBD1
CASSSGQGSNYGYTF
>TRBV5-1|TRBJ2-3|TRBD2
CASSLAPTSGTDTQYF
>TRBV6-4|TRBJ1-5|-
CASSDPRRGRMWPQHF
>TRBV4-3|TRBJ1-2|TRBD1
CASSPANRGRDGYTF
>TRBV7-2|TRBJ1-2|TRBD1
CASSPDRGPNGYTF
>TRBV30|TRBJ2-3|TRBD1
CAWSLDRDEDTQYF
>TRBV7-3|TRBJ1-2|-
CASSPQGGAGYGYTF
>TRBV10-1|TRBJ2-2|TRBD1
CASGDRAGELFF
>TRBV28|TRBJ1-2|-
CASNRPGSFPGYGYTF
>TRBV30|TRBJ1-2|TRBD1
CAWSGGQGRNYGYTF
>TRBV29-1|TRBJ2-5|-
CSVAWGLFQETQYF
>TRBV6-6|TRBJ1-5|-
CASSYSPLQRQPQHF
>TRBV10-3|TRBJ1-1|-
CAISEREGGRTEAFF
>TRBV19|TRBJ1-2|-
CASSTDREPYGYTF
>TRBV2|TRBJ1-6|TRBD1
CASSARQGGSPLHF